A selection of T cell receptor beta chains follows, all from one sample in a study of PD-1 blockade in mismatch repair-deficient tumors. Produced via immunoSEQ multiplex PCR; TCRdb's table is partial and in-frame only. The sample records 40,000 to 60,000 clones, over 70% being singletons. Sequences were derived from peripheral blood, sampled 20 weeks after starting pembrolizumab. All receptors derive from an adult with mismatch repair-deficient cancer. The CDR3 runs from the conserved cysteine through the conserved F or W. The order of the fields is J gene, V gene, clone size, D gene, CDR3 DNA, CDR3 protein. The D gene is left open where the match is weak. Size values are once, few and many counts, or a class for expanded clones, and some rows have none.

TRBJ2-1	TRBV6-5	.	.	TGTGCCAGCAGTTTCAAGTATGAGCAGTTCTTC	CASSFKYEQFF
TRBJ1-2	TRBV5-4	.	.	TGTGCCAGCAGCTTGGGTTTCGGGGGCTATGGCTACACCTTC	CASSLGFGGYGYTF
TRBJ1-1	TRBV5-4	.	.	TGTGCCAGCAGCCCCGAAATGAACACTGAAGCTTTCTTT	CASSPEMNTEAFF
TRBJ2-5	TRBV21-1	once	.	TGTGCCGGAACTCCCGGGACAGCCTGTTTGGAGACCCAGTACTTC	CAGTPGTACLETQYF
TRBJ2-1	TRBV10-3	many	.	TGTGCCAGCGGGGCGGCTAGCGCGACGAATGAGCAGTTCTTC	CASGAASATNEQFF
TRBJ2-5	TRBV7-2	once	TRBD2	TGTGCCAGCAGCTTTAGCGGGAGGCACCAAGAGACCCAGTACTTC	CASSFSGRHQETQYF
TRBJ1-1	TRBV5-1	once	.	TGCGCCAGCAGCTTAATAGGATTAACCTCTGAAGCTTTCTTT	CASSLIGLTSEAFF
TRBJ2-4	TRBV2	.	TRBD1	TGTGCCAGCAGCCCCGACAGGGGGAGTCACATTCAGTACTTC	CASSPDRGSHIQYF
TRBJ1-1	TRBV29-1	.	.	TGCAGCGTAACCGCCAGTCTGAACACTGAAGCTTTCTTT	CSVTASLNTEAFF
TRBJ2-5	TRBV13	.	TRBD1	TGTGCCAGCAGCCAGGGGGCCGAGACCCAGTACTTC	CASSQGAETQYF
TRBJ2-1	TRBV12-5	few	TRBD2	TGTGCTAGTGGTTCCTATCCAGCGGGAGTTGTCGATGAGCAGTTCTTC	CASGSYPAGVVDEQFF
TRBJ1-5	TRBV12-5	.	TRBD1	TGTGCTAGTGGTACGGACAGGGGGGAATGGCGGGGTCAGCCCCAGCATTTT	CASGTDRGEWRGQPQHF
TRBJ2-7	TRBV5-6	.	.	TGTGCCAGCAGCTTGGGACGGTCCTACGAGCAGTACTTC	CASSLGRSYEQYF
TRBJ2-1	TRBV7-6	once	TRBD2	TGTGCCAGCAGCCCCGGGACTAGCCTCGACGATGAGCAGTTCTTC	CASSPGTSLDDEQFF
TRBJ2-1	TRBV7-2	.	.	TGTGCCAGCAGCTTAGCTACTAGCCGATACAATGAGCAGTTCTTC	CASSLATSRYNEQFF
TRBJ2-1	TRBV19	.	TRBD2	TGTGCCAGTAGTGTCTCCCCTAGCCGGGAGGGTGAGCAGTTCTTC	CASSVSPSREGEQFF
TRBJ2-6	TRBV14	.	.	TGTGCCAGCAGCCAGGTCCCCGGGACCGTCAGCTCTGGGGCCAACGTCCTGACTTTC	CASSQVPGTVSSGANVLTF
TRBJ2-1	TRBV15	.	TRBD2	TGTGCCACCAGCAGAGATCGGGGGGAAAACAATGAGCAGTTCTTC	CATSRDRGENNEQFF
TRBJ1-5	TRBV28	.	.	TGTGCCAGCAGCCCACGGGGCGGGGGTCAGCCCCAGCATTTT	CASSPRGGGQPQHF
TRBJ2-3	TRBV2	.	TRBD2	TGTGCCAGCAGTGCTGAGCGGGAGGGATGGGGGACAGATACGCAGTATTTT	CASSAEREGWGTDTQYF
TRBJ1-1	TRBV13	.	TRBD1	TGTGCCAGCAGCTCGACAGGGGAGAGGCCTGAAGCTTTCTTT	CASSSTGERPEAFF
TRBJ1-2	TRBV29-1	once	TRBD1	TGCAGCGTTGAGGGGACAGGGAGTAGTGGCTACACCTTC	CSVEGTGSSGYTF
TRBJ2-1	TRBV9	.	.	TGTGCCAGCAGCGGGGTGTCTATCTACAATGAGCAGTTCTTC	CASSGVSIYNEQFF
TRBJ2-5	TRBV6-1	.	.	TGTGCCAGCAGTGTCGGGAGCCCCCTCCAAGAGACCCAGTACTTC	CASSVGSPLQETQYF
TRBJ2-1	TRBV10-3	.	TRBD1	TGTGCCAGACCCAGGGGGCCCTACAATGAGCAGTTCTTC	CARPRGPYNEQFF
TRBJ2-1	TRBV7-9	.	TRBD1	TGTGCCAGCAGCCCGCAGGGACAGGGCGATGAGCAGTTCTTC	CASSPQGQGDEQFF
TRBJ2-7	TRBV9	.	TRBD2	TGTGCCAGCAGCGTAGGGCGCGGGACTAGCGGGAGCTCCTCCTACGAGCAGTACTTC	CASSVGRGTSGSSSYEQYF
TRBJ2-7	TRBV27	few	TRBD2	TGTGCCAGCAGGGGATACCTAGCGGCCAGCTCCTACGAGCAGTACTTC	CASRGYLAASSYEQYF
TRBJ2-1	TRBV5-1	.	TRBD2	TGCGCCAGCAGCTTACCAAACTCCTTTACCGGGACTAGGTCGAACTCCTACAATGAGCAGTTCTTC	CASSLPNSFTGTRSNSYNEQFF
TRBJ1-1	TRBV12-5	.	TRBD1	TGTGCTAGTGGTCTGGGAAACAGGGGGGACACTGAAGCTTTCTTT	CASGLGNRGDTEAFF
TRBJ1-5	TRBV19	.	.	TGTGCCAGTAGTACACAGGTTAGCAATCAGCCCCAGCATTTT	CASSTQVSNQPQHF
TRBJ2-1	TRBV4-1	.	.	TGCGCCAGCAGCCAAGAAGGCACTACGAAATACAATGAGCAGTTCTTC	CASSQEGTTKYNEQFF
TRBJ2-3	TRBV5-1	.	.	TGCGCCAGCAGCTTGGGGAACACAGATACGCAGTATTTT	CASSLGNTDTQYF
TRBJ2-1	TRBV4-3	.	.	TGCGCCAGCAGCCAAGATTATTACAATGAGCAGTTCTTC	CASSQDYYNEQFF
TRBJ2-1	TRBV25-1	.	TRBD2	TGTGCCAGCAGTGACGGACTAGCGGGTTCCTACAATGAGCAGTTCTTC	CASSDGLAGSYNEQFF
TRBJ2-3	TRBV5-6	.	.	TGTGCCAGCCTGACGCAGAGATCAACAGATACGCAGTATTTT	CASLTQRSTDTQYF
TRBJ1-4	TRBV9	.	.	TGTGCCAGCAGCGTAGATCAGGGGAGCAATGAAAAACTGTTTTTT	CASSVDQGSNEKLFF
TRBJ1-2	TRBV10-2	.	TRBD1	TGCGCCAGCAGTGAGTCTGGTGGGGGCAGGGGGCATACTTTCTATGGCTACACCTTC	CASSESGGGRGHTFYGYTF
TRBJ2-1	TRBV27	.	.	TGTGCCAGCAGTCGGGCCCAACAGATTTACAATGAGCAGTTCTTC	CASSRAQQIYNEQFF
TRBJ2-2	TRBV15	.	TRBD2	TGTGCCACCAGCAGAGATCGGGTGCGGGAGGCCACCGGGGAGCTGTTTTTT	CATSRDRVREATGELFF
TRBJ1-1	TRBV5-4	.	.	TGTGCCAGCAGCCTGGCGGGGACGGCTAACACTGAAGCTTTCTTT	CASSLAGTANTEAFF
TRBJ2-1	TRBV5-1	.	.	TGCGCCAGCAGCCCTGCCGCGGGACAGCCGTACAATGAGCAGTTCTTC	CASSPAAGQPYNEQFF
TRBJ2-2	TRBV11-3	.	.	TGTGCCAGCAGCTTGACGGAGGGTCACACCGGGGAGCTGTTTTTT	CASSLTEGHTGELFF
TRBJ2-1	TRBV9	.	TRBD2	TGTGCCAGCAGCGTAGGCGGGAGCTTCTCCTACAATGAGCAGTTCTTC	CASSVGGSFSYNEQFF
TRBJ2-3	TRBV7-2	.	TRBD2	TGTGCCAGCAGCTTATGGAAAGCGGGAGTAACAGATACGCAGTATTTT	CASSLWKAGVTDTQYF
TRBJ1-1	TRBV18	once	TRBD1	TGTGCCAGCTCACCTCAGCCAGGGGGCATGAACACTGAAGCTTTCTTT	CASSPQPGGMNTEAFF
TRBJ1-5	TRBV4-1	.	.	TGCGCCAGCAGCCAAGGCCTTAATCAGCCCCAGCATTTT	CASSQGLNQPQHF
TRBJ2-7	TRBV5-1	once	TRBD1	TGCGCCAGCAGCCTCGGACAGGGTGAGCACGAGCAGTACTTC	CASSLGQGEHEQYF
TRBJ2-7	TRBV4-2	few	.	TGTGCCAGCAGCCAGGCAAGCTACGAGCAGTACTTC	CASSQASYEQYF
TRBJ1-3	TRBV6-1	.	.	TGTGCCAGCAGTGAACGGGGGAGGTCTGGAAACACCATATATTTT	CASSERGRSGNTIYF
TRBJ2-3	TRBV12-5	.	TRBD2	TGTGCTAGTGGTCCGGGCACTAGCGGGAACCCCTACACAGATACGCAGTATTTT	CASGPGTSGNPYTDTQYF
TRBJ2-2	TRBV7-3	.	TRBD2	TGTGCCAGCAGCTTAAGGGCGGGAGGGCTTAACACCGGGGAGCTGTTTTTT	CASSLRAGGLNTGELFF
TRBJ2-5	TRBV19	.	.	TGTGCCAGTAGTATAACAGGGTATGGGGAGACCCAGTACTTC	CASSITGYGETQYF
TRBJ1-5	TRBV7-2	.	TRBD1	TGTGCCAGCAGCTCGAGACAGGGGAATCAGCCCCAGCATTTT	CASSSRQGNQPQHF
TRBJ1-1	TRBV5-1	few	TRBD1	TGCGCCAGCAGCTCAGGACAGGGTGGGAGGAACACTGAAGCTTTCTTT	CASSSGQGGRNTEAFF
TRBJ2-7	TRBV6-5	once	TRBD1	TGTGCCAGCGGGGACAGGGGGCCCTACGAGCAGTACTTC	CASGDRGPYEQYF
TRBJ2-3	TRBV5-1	.	.	TGCGCCAGCAGCTTGCTTCGTGGAGCTTCAGATACGCAGTATTTT	CASSLLRGASDTQYF
TRBJ2-3	TRBV2	.	TRBD2	TGTGCCAGCCTAAGCCTCGGACTAGCGGGAAAACCAGATACGCAGTATTTT	CASLSLGLAGKPDTQYF
TRBJ1-2	TRBV4-3	.	.	TGCGCCAGCAGCCAAGATCTGGCGGGCTATGGCTACACCTTC	CASSQDLAGYGYTF